Following are 26 T cell receptor beta chains from one sample sequenced in a study of blood T cell repertoires in COVID-19. Assay: immunoSEQ multiplex PCR; the TCRdb copy retains only in-frame clones and omits some. The sample lists about 500,000 clones; 87% were seen once. The sample was PBMCs or T cells enriched from blood (not recorded which). These receptors were taken from a woman aged 18-30 years who had recovered from COVID-19.

The chain employs TRBV9 and TRBJ2-3; unclear D gene. The CDR3 totals 14 residues. Trimming removed 2 bases from V and 1 base from J, with 8 bases in between. The V gene's germline CDR1 is SGDLS and CDR2 YYNGEE. CDR3 bases: TGTGCCAGCAGCGTTGACGGAGGCACAGATACGCAGTATTTT. Translation gives CASSVDGGTDTQYF.

V gene TRBV7-2 combines with J gene TRBJ2-2; 9 bases are shared with TRBD2. V gave up 5 bases and J gave up 5 bases; unmatched junction bases: 6. This CDR3 spans 15 amino acids. Germline values: CDR1 SGHTA, CDR2 FQGNSA. The CDR3 DNA is TGTGCCAGCAGCCTTAGCGGGGGCGGGACCGGGGAGCTGTTTTTT. It is translated as CASSLSGGGTGELFF.

The chain has TRBV6-6 and TRBJ2-7, with 8 bases identical to TRBD2. The CDR3 consists of 13 residues. The trim removed 6 bases at V and 6 bases at J, leaving 7 bases unmatched. Germline CDR1 is MNHNY and CDR2 is SVGAGI (reference sequence). The CDR3 bases are TGTGCCAGCAGAGCGACTAGCGAGGGCGAGCAGTACTTC. It is translated as CASRATSEGEQYF.

V is TRBV18 and J is TRBJ1-1; the D is unclear. V lost 6 bases to trimming and J lost 13 bases, with 21 bases between them. The germline V gene encodes CDR1 KGHSH and CDR2 LQKENI. This CDR3 contains 13 residues. DNA of the CDR3: TGTGCCAGCTCGGGAGGAATATCCTCCGAGGATTTCTTT. It translates to CASSGGISSEDFF.

This chain uses TRBV11-2 with TRBJ2-1; TRBD2 might be the D (5 bases). Germline loops: CDR1 SGHAT, CDR2 FQNNGV. CDR3 length: 16 amino acids. V lost 3 bases, J lost 6 bases, and 18 bases lay in between. The CDR3 DNA reads TGTGCCAGCAGCTTCCCTGACTTGGCCCGGGGCAATGAGCAGTTCTTC. It codes for CASSFPDLARGNEQFF.

The chain recombines TRBV5-4 with TRBJ2-1; TRBD1 agrees at 10 bases. Looked up from germline, CDR1 is SGHNT and CDR2 is YYREEE (reference sequence). V shed 5 bases and J 7 bases; nucleotides not matched to a gene: 3. This CDR3 spans 13 amino acids. The chain's CDR3 is CASSPGQGNEQFF. The CDR3 nucleotides are TGTGCCAGCAGTCCGGGACAGGGGAATGAGCAGTTCTTC.

V is TRBV5-4 and J is TRBJ2-7, with 8 bases aligning to TRBD1. The germline CDR1 and CDR2 sequences are SGHNT and YYREEE (reference sequence). V lost 7 bases, J lost 5 bases, and 8 bases stayed unmatched. CDR3 length: 13 residues. CDR3 nucleotide sequence: TGTGCCAGCGGATTTCAGGGGGCGGACGAGCAGTACTTC. It codes for CASGFQGADEQYF.

The rearrangement links TRBV18 to TRBJ2-1; 9 bases map to TRBD1. CDR3 size: 14 residues. V lost 2 bases, J lost 6 bases, and 2 bases stayed unmatched. The germline V gene has CDR1 KGHSH and CDR2 LQKENI. The CDR3 coding sequence is TGTGCCAGCTCACCAAAGACAGGGGGCAATGAGCAGTTCTTC. The encoded protein is CASSPKTGGNEQFF.

The gene calls are TRBV30 and TRBJ1-4; possibly TRBD1 for D (6 bases). The germline V gene encodes CDR1 GTSNPN and CDR2 SVGIG (reference sequence). This CDR3 is 12 amino acids long. V lost 5 bases and J 6 bases, leaving 10 bases between the germline ends. CDR3 nucleotide sequence: TGTGCCTGGTCCGGACAGTATGAAAAACTGTTTTTT. It specifies CAWSGQYEKLFF.

This clone came up once. The chain uses TRBV6-5 and TRBJ1-5; a weak D match, TRBD1 (5 bases). Per germline, CDR1 MNHEY and CDR2 SVGAGI. Trimming took off 4 bases at V and 7 bases at J, with 14 bases between the two ends. This CDR3 is built from 14 residues. Written as DNA, the CDR3 is TGTGCCAGCAGTTCAGGGTCTTTCGGGCAGCCCCAGCATTTT. Translating it yields CASSSGSFGQPQHF.

Only one count was recorded for this clone. The V call is TRBV5-4, the J call TRBJ1-6; D might be TRBD1 (5 bases). The germline V and J ends were trimmed by 4 bases and 10 bases, with 18 bases remaining between them. CDR3 size: 15 residues. Germline loops: CDR1 SGHNT, CDR2 YYREEE (reference sequence). The DNA for the CDR3 is TGTGCCAGCAGCGCCCCGGCGGGGGAAGGCTCACCCCTCCACTTT. Translating it yields CASSAPAGEGSPLHF.

DNA for the CDR3: TGTGCCAGCTCAACCGGGACAGGGGATATAAACACTGAAGCTTTCTTT. Protein: CASSTGTGDINTEAFF. V usage is TRBV18 and J usage is TRBJ1-1, with TRBD1 identical over 10 bases. CDR1 is KGHSH, CDR2 LQKENI, per germline. V shed 5 bases, J shed 2 bases, and the junction held 8 bases outside the gene matches. The CDR3 is 16 residues long.

This clone was detected a few times. This chain links TRBV4-1 with TRBJ2-5, with 15 bases identical to TRBD2. This CDR3 is built from 19 residues. Per germline, CDR1 MGHRA and CDR2 YSYEKL. V gave up 3 bases and J gave up 1 base; unmatched junction bases: 9. CDR3 loop: CASSHPGLAGGPGQETQYF. DNA for the CDR3: TGCGCCAGCAGCCACCCCGGACTAGCGGGGGGGCCAGGCCAAGAGACCCAGTACTTC.

The chain recombines TRBV19 with TRBJ1-2; D remains ambiguous. CDR1 is LNHDA, CDR2 SQIVND, per germline (reference sequence). This CDR3 is built from 14 residues. V was pared by 0 bases and J by 5 bases, with 10 bases between. CDR3 nucleotides: TGTGCCAGTAGTATAGAGGCCCAATGGTATGGCTACACCTTC. The encoded protein is CASSIEAQWYGYTF.

V is TRBV6-5 and J is TRBJ1-3; the match to TRBD1 covers 8 bases. The CDR3 length is 15 residues. Germline values: CDR1 MNHEY, CDR2 SVGAGI. After removal of 6 bases from V and 1 base from J, the junction contained 5 bases not matched to a gene. The CDR3: CASRSDRGSGNTIYF. Written as DNA, the CDR3 is TGTGCCAGCAGGAGTGACAGGGGATCTGGAAACACCATATATTTT.

V is TRBV2 and J is TRBJ1-5; D unresolved. CDR1 SNHLY and CDR2 FYNNEI come from the germline V gene. Trimming stripped 9 bases from V and 3 bases from J, with 27 bases between. The CDR3 length is 18 residues. The CDR3, as DNA: TGTGCCAGTCAAACATCTCGGGAGTCGGGATTATTCAATCAGCCCCAGCATTTT. Protein sequence: CASQTSRESGLFNQPQHF.

With regard to this clone: Other nucleotide sequences in the sample specify the same CDR3. This chain's CDR3 is CASSIQGADTEAFF. The CDR3 DNA is TGTGCCAGTAGTATCCAGGGGGCGGACACTGAAGCTTTCTTT. The chain is built from TRBV19 and TRBJ1-1; TRBD1 aligns across 8 bases. The J segment lost 3 bases and the V segment lost 3 bases, leaving 3 bases of the junction unmatched. Germline V gene lookup returns CDR1 LNHDA and CDR2 SQIVND (reference sequence). The CDR3 contains 14 residues.

V is TRBV30 and J is TRBJ2-3; 14 bases fit TRBD2. The CDR3 consists of 14 residues. J lost 8 bases, V lost 5 bases, and 6 bases had no gene match. Germline CDR1 and CDR2: GTSNPN and SVGIG (reference sequence). The CDR3 spells CAWRLAGGPGTQYF. For the CDR3, the DNA is TGTGCCTGGCGACTAGCGGGGGGGCCAGGTACGCAGTATTTT.

The chain joins TRBV4-1 to TRBJ2-2; D uncertain. The V end was cut by 1 base, the J end by 0 bases, with 9 bases between. CDR1 and CDR2 from the germline V gene are MGHRA and YSYEKL. The CDR3 consists of 16 residues. The CDR3 spells CASSQVFPANTGELFF. The DNA of the CDR3 is TGCGCCAGCAGCCAAGTCTTCCCCGCGAACACCGGGGAGCTGTTTTTT.

The chain has TRBV5-1 and TRBJ2-3; TRBD2 is a possible D gene (6 bases). The V and J ends lost 4 bases and 6 bases respectively, with 15 bases between them. Germline CDR1 reads SGHRS; CDR2 reads YFSETQ. This CDR3 spans 14 amino acids. CDR3 coding DNA: TGCGCCAGCAGCCTGGGACTTACTTCGGATACGCAGTATTTT. It yields the protein CASSLGLTSDTQYF.

As DNA, the CDR3 is TGTGCCAGGGTGGAAGGGACTAGCGGATCCCGCACAGATACGCAGTATTTT. Protein sequence: CARVEGTSGSRTDTQYF. This chain joins TRBV25-1 and TRBJ2-3, with 11 bases matching TRBD2. J was trimmed by 1 base and V by 9 bases; bases with no gene match: 12. Germline values: CDR1 MGHDK, CDR2 SYGVNS. The CDR3 sequence is 17 residues long.

The V and J genes are TRBV4-1 and TRBJ2-7, with TRBD2 as a possible D gene (5 bases). V was shortened by 2 bases and J by 5 bases, with 13 bases between the two germline ends. This CDR3 has 14 residues. Germline assignment: CDR1 MGHRA and CDR2 YSYEKL. CDR3 in DNA: TGCGCCAGCAGCCAACACGGGGTCCGCGACGAGCAGTACTTC. Protein product: CASSQHGVRDEQYF.

This clone was detected once. The chain recombines TRBV3-1 (or the pseudogene TRBV3-2) with TRBJ2-7; 11 bases are shared with TRBD1. V lost 4 bases to trimming and J lost 3 bases; unmatched junction nucleotides: 2. Germline CDR1 and CDR2: LGHDT and YNNKEL (reference sequence). The CDR3 covers 14 residues. CDR3 nucleotide sequence: TGTGCCAGCAGCCGGGACAGGGGGAACTACGAGCAGTACTTC. Encoded protein: CASSRDRGNYEQYF.

The chain is built from TRBV19 and TRBJ2-1, with a possible D match to TRBD1 (5 bases). The germline V gene encodes CDR1 LNHDA and CDR2 SQIVND (reference sequence). The V end lost 4 bases, the J end lost 6 bases, and 13 bases lay between the germline ends. The CDR3 has 14 amino acids. As DNA, the CDR3 is TGTGCCAGTAGTAAGGGGTATATGGGCAATGAGCAGTTCTTC. Residues: CASSKGYMGNEQFF.

The rearrangement joins TRBV4-1 to TRBJ2-1, with D perhaps TRBD2 (6 bases). V lost 4 bases, J lost 3 bases, and 16 bases lay in between. Looked up from germline, CDR1 is MGHRA and CDR2 is YSYEKL. This CDR3 has 16 residues. DNA of the CDR3: TGCGCCAGCAGCCCCACGGCGGGGATAAACTACAATGAGCAGTTCTTC. Its translation: CASSPTAGINYNEQFF.

This clone was seen a handful of times. J is TRBJ2-7 and V is TRBV7-2; TRBD1 agrees at 7 bases. The J segment lost 6 bases and the V segment lost 5 bases, leaving 13 bases of the junction unmatched. The CDR3 runs to 15 residues. The germline CDR1 and CDR2 sequences are SGHTA and FQGNSA. CDR3 nucleotides: TGTGCCAGCAGCCCTCCTAACAGGGGAAGGTTCGAGCAGTACTTC. Amino acid sequence: CASSPPNRGRFEQYF.